These 27 T cell receptor beta chains share one sample of origin, sequenced in a study of technical replicates of blood from a few donors. Method: immunoSEQ multiplex PCR; TCRdb's copy keeps in-frame clones and lacks some. The data hold around 50,000 clones, with about 93% observed a single time. The sequenced sample consisted of PBMCs. The receptors derive from a human donor in good health. Some clones in this sample may be carry-over from other donors' samples.

V is TRBV9 and J is TRBJ2-3; D remains ambiguous. The length of the CDR3 is 13 residues. From germline, CDR1 is SGDLS and CDR2 YYNGEE. V dropped 4 bases and J dropped 2 bases, with 8 bases sitting between them. The CDR3 region is CASSPSPTDTQYF. The DNA for the CDR3 is TGTGCCAGCAGCCCAAGCCCCACAGATACGCAGTATTTT.

V is TRBV19 and J is TRBJ2-7; TRBD2 aligns across 7 bases. Unmatched junction bases numbered 4, after V lost 2 bases and J lost 6 bases. There are 13 residues in the CDR3. Germline CDR1 and CDR2: LNHDA and SQIVND (reference sequence). The CDR3 region is CASSISLAAEQYF. Written as DNA, the CDR3 is TGTGCCAGTAGTATATCCCTAGCGGCCGAGCAGTACTTC.

The chain links TRBV7-2 to TRBJ1-2; tentatively, D is TRBD1 (6 bases). Trimming took 5 bases from V and 8 from J, leaving 24 bases between them. CDR1 is SGHTA and CDR2 is FQGNSA in the germline V gene. This CDR3 is 16 amino acids long. Written as DNA, the CDR3 is TGTGCCAGCAGCCTCAACCCCCTGCGGGGGGCGGGAGGCTACACCTTC. Its translation: CASSLNPLRGAGGYTF.

The chain links TRBV7-2 to TRBJ1-1; 8 nucleotides line up with TRBD1. V shed 6 bases, J shed 1 base, and the junction held 10 bases outside the gene matches. This CDR3 is built from 16 residues. Looked up from germline, CDR1 is SGHTA and CDR2 is FQGNSA. This chain's CDR3 is CASRSDPGTGNTEAFF. CDR3 nucleotide sequence: TGTGCCAGCAGGTCTGATCCCGGGACAGGGAACACTGAAGCTTTCTTT.

The count of this clone is one. The V gene is TRBV10-3, the J gene TRBJ2-5; TRBD2 aligns across 11 bases. J lost 2 bases, V lost 1 base, and 6 bases had no gene match. Germline V gene sequence: CDR1 ENHRY, CDR2 SYGVKD. The CDR3 contains 17 residues. CDR3 loop: CAISEFSGGGQQETQYF. The CDR3 DNA is TGTGCCATCAGTGAGTTTAGCGGGGGGGGTCAGCAAGAGACCCAGTACTTC.

The chain combines TRBV9 with TRBJ2-3, with 7 bases that match TRBD2. The junction had 5 bases not matched to a gene; V was cut back by 0 bases and J by 4 bases. Per the germline V gene, CDR1 is SGDLS and CDR2 is YYNGEE. There are 15 residues in the CDR3. CDR3 bases: TGTGCCAGCAGCGTAGGGGGACTAAACGCAGATACGCAGTATTTT. It specifies CASSVGGLNADTQYF.

J is TRBJ1-2 and V is TRBV5-6; D perhaps matches TRBD1 (6 bases). V was pared by 4 bases and J by 2 bases, with 12 bases between. The CDR3 totals 14 residues. The V gene's germline CDR1 is SGHDT and CDR2 YYEEEE. The CDR3: CASSRGGRNYGYTF. The DNA of the CDR3 is TGTGCCAGCAGCCGGGGGGGGCGGAACTATGGCTACACCTTC.

J is TRBJ1-4 and V is TRBV6-6; D unresolved. The ends were cut back, 2 bases at V and 5 bases at J, with 6 bases in the middle. CDR3 length equals 13 residues. CDR1 is MNHNY and CDR2 is SVGAGI in the germline V gene (reference sequence). Written as DNA, the CDR3 is TGTGCCAGCAGTTACGTAGTGAATGAAAAACTGTTTTTT. The encoded protein is CASSYVVNEKLFF.

V usage is TRBV6-5 and J usage is TRBJ1-2, with a possible D match to TRBD1 (6 bases). The V end was cut by 6 bases, the J end by 9 bases, with 23 bases between. The CDR3 runs 15 residues. The germline CDR1 and CDR2 sequences are MNHEY and SVGAGI. The CDR3 reads CASSSSQGSRTRYTF. Written as DNA, the CDR3 is TGTGCCAGCAGCTCCTCACAGGGTAGCCGCACCCGCTACACCTTC.

This sequence joins TRBV5-1 and TRBJ2-1; TRBD2 matches at 16 bases. There are 18 residues in the CDR3. CDR1 and CDR2 (germline): SGHRS, YFSETQ. V dropped 2 bases and J dropped 4; count of bases not matched to a gene: 6. The CDR3 coding sequence is TGCGCCAGCAGCTTAGGGACTAGCGGGGGGGCCAGGTACAATGAGCAGTTCTTC. Protein sequence: CASSLGTSGGARYNEQFF.

V and J are TRBV5-1 and TRBJ2-7, with TRBD2 matching 8 bases. Germline loops: CDR1 SGHRS, CDR2 YFSETQ. CDR3 length equals 15 residues. Trimming cost V 4 bases and J 2 bases; bases outside gene matches: 8. DNA for the CDR3: TGCGCCAGCAGCCCGGGAACTAGCGGTACCTACGAGCAGTACTTC. Amino acids: CASSPGTSGTYEQYF.

The chain has TRBV4-3 and TRBJ2-7, with TRBD2 identical over 9 bases. The CDR3 totals 15 residues. Unmatched junction bases numbered 12, after V lost 0 bases and J lost 12 bases. CDR1 and CDR2 (germline): LGHNA, YSLEER. DNA of the CDR3: TGCGCCAGCAGCCAAGATCCGGCGGCGGGGGGGCAACGGTACTTC. Amino acid sequence: CASSQDPAAGGQRYF.

This chain connects TRBV4-1 to TRBJ2-2; the match to TRBD2 covers 8 bases. The CDR3 contains 16 residues. Germline-derived CDR1 and CDR2 are MGHRA and YSYEKL. Unmatched junction bases numbered 11, after V lost 5 bases and J lost 6 bases. The CDR3 loop reads CASSAPGLVYSGELFF. The DNA of the CDR3 is TGCGCCAGCAGCGCTCCGGGACTAGTCTATTCCGGGGAGCTGTTTTTT.

This clone appeared once. This chain connects TRBV5-1 to TRBJ2-5; D uncertain. CDR1 SGHRS and CDR2 YFSETQ come from the germline V gene. This CDR3 region has 13 residues. V lost 1 base, J lost 4 bases, and 8 bases lay in between. Here the CDR3 DNA reads TGCGCCAGCAGCTTGTCGTCGAGAGAGACCCAGTACTTC. This gives the protein CASSLSSRETQYF.

This clone appeared once. The gene calls are TRBV6-6 and TRBJ2-5, with TRBD2 identical over 8 bases. The CDR3 covers 13 residues. Per germline, CDR1 MNHNY and CDR2 SVGAGI (reference sequence). Trimming cost V 7 bases and J 6 bases; bases outside gene matches: 7. CDR3 residues: CASMAGGGKTQYF. The DNA of the CDR3 is TGTGCCAGCATGGCGGGGGGCGGTAAGACCCAGTACTTC.

This clone was recorded once. The V and J genes are TRBV5-4 and TRBJ2-5; perhaps TRBD1 as D (6 bases). Germline values: CDR1 SGHNT, CDR2 YYREEE (reference sequence). The CDR3 length is 14 residues. The V end was cut by 4 bases, the J end by 2 bases, with 12 bases between. CDR3: CASSIRQEQETQYF. The CDR3 DNA is TGTGCCAGCAGCATACGACAGGAACAAGAGACCCAGTACTTC. Full variable domain (missing parts from reference TRBV5-4 and TRBJ2-5): ETGVTQSPTHLIKTRGQQVTLRCSSQSGHNTVSWYQQALGQGPQFIFQYYREEENGRGNFPPRFSGLQFPNYSSELNVNALELDDSALYLCASSIRQEQETQYFGPGTRLLVL.

In this sample, this clone turned up once. The chain links TRBV6-5 to TRBJ1-1, with a tentative D call TRBD1 (5 bases). Germline lookup yields CDR1 MNHEY and CDR2 SVGAGI. V lost 2 bases to trimming and J lost 1 base, with 11 bases between them. The CDR3 is 15 amino acids. The CDR3 DNA sequence: TGTGCCAGCAGTTACCGGGGACTCACGAACACTGAAGCTTTCTTT. Translation gives CASSYRGLTNTEAFF.

The rearrangement joins TRBV7-2 to TRBJ2-6; weak D call: TRBD1 (6 bases). Germline values: CDR1 SGHTA, CDR2 FQGNSA. CDR3 size: 19 residues. Trimming took off 3 bases at V and 0 bases at J, with 18 bases between the two ends. The CDR3 nucleotides read TGTGCCAGCAGCTTTCCCCTAGCAGGGGTGAACTCTGGGGCCAACGTCCTGACTTTC. Amino acid sequence: CASSFPLAGVNSGANVLTF.

The CDR3 spells CATSSGSSYNEQFF. CDR3 DNA sequence: TGTGCCACCTCTAGCGGGAGCTCCTACAATGAGCAGTTCTTC. The J gene is TRBJ2-1, the V gene TRBV25-1; 10 nucleotides line up with TRBD2. CDR3 size: 14 residues. Looked up from germline, CDR1 is MGHDK and CDR2 is SYGVNS. V shed 10 bases, J shed 0 bases, and the junction held 3 bases outside the gene matches.

CDR3 in amino acids: CASSFQPGGTGELFF. CDR3 bases: TGTGCCAGCAGCTTTCAACCGGGGGGCACCGGGGAGCTGTTTTTT. The chain recombines TRBV7-6 with TRBJ2-2, with 7 bases that match TRBD2. This CDR3 spans 15 amino acids. Trimming cost V 3 bases and J 4 bases; bases outside gene matches: 5. The germline V gene has CDR1 SGHVS and CDR2 FNYEAQ.

V and J are TRBV30 and TRBJ1-2, with 7 nucleotides matching TRBD1. The V gene end was trimmed by 6 bases and the J gene end by 7 bases; junction bases not matched to a gene: 8. The CDR3 spans 12 residues. Germline CDR1 is GTSNPN and CDR2 is SVGIG (reference sequence). CDR3 loop: CACSGTVVGYTF. In nucleotides, the CDR3 is TGTGCCTGTTCCGGGACAGTGGTTGGCTACACCTTC.

The gene calls are TRBV7-6 and TRBJ2-1, with TRBD2 matching 8 bases. CDR3 length equals 18 residues. With V trimmed by 2 bases and J by 10 bases, 19 bases remained unmatched. The germline V gene has CDR1 SGHVS and CDR2 FNYEAQ. In DNA form, the CDR3 reads TGTGCCAGCAGCTTAATGTCGACGGGGAACGGGAGGGCTGGGGAGCAGTTCTTC. Translated: CASSLMSTGNGRAGEQFF.

This rearrangement joins TRBV2 to TRBJ2-5; 8 nucleotides align to TRBD1. The CDR3 is 15 amino acids. Germline loops: CDR1 SNHLY, CDR2 FYNNEI. V trimming: 3 bases; J trimming: 7 bases; junction bases outside the gene matches: 10. This CDR3 reads CASSEDRVRKVTQYF. The CDR3 DNA reads as TGTGCCAGCAGTGAGGACAGGGTTAGGAAGGTGACCCAGTACTTC.

This clone was counted between two and nine times. This chain joins TRBV13 and TRBJ1-4; TRBD1 matches 7 bases. Germline V gene lookup returns CDR1 PRHDT and CDR2 FYEKMQ (reference sequence). With 3 bases clipped from V and 6 bases from J, the junction kept 4 bases outside the gene matches. The length of the CDR3 is 14 residues. Here the CDR3 reads CASSFRQGDEKLFF. CDR3 in DNA: TGTGCCAGCAGCTTCCGACAGGGTGATGAAAAACTGTTTTTT.

The CDR3 nucleotides are TGTGCCAGCAGCTTGGTGGGACAGGATGGCTACACCTTC. Translating it yields CASSLVGQDGYTF. The chain carries TRBV5-6 and TRBJ1-2, with TRBD1 matching over 8 bases. The CDR3 spans 13 residues. Germline V gene sequence: CDR1 SGHDT, CDR2 YYEEEE. After removal of 0 bases from V and 6 bases from J, the junction contained 1 base not matched to a gene.

This sequence joins TRBV5-4 and TRBJ2-5, with TRBD1 matching over 7 bases. Unmatched junction bases numbered 4, after V lost 4 bases and J lost 1 base. This CDR3 is 14 amino acids long. The V gene's germline CDR1 is SGHNT and CDR2 YYREEE (reference sequence). CDR3 residues: CASSPDRPQETQYF. The DNA for the CDR3 is TGTGCCAGCAGCCCGGACAGGCCCCAAGAGACCCAGTACTTC.

This chain connects TRBV20-1 to TRBJ2-7; unclear D gene. Germline V gene lookup returns CDR1 DFQATT and CDR2 SNEGSKA (reference sequence). This CDR3 comprises 11 residues. Trimming took 0 bases from V and 3 from J, leaving 3 bases between them. The CDR3 DNA follows: TGCAGTGCTAGAGATCTCTACGAGCAGTACTTC. Its translation: CSARDLYEQYF.